A selection of T cell receptor beta chains follows, all from one sample in a study of cytotoxic CD8 clonotypes in ibrutinib-treated CLL. Generated by immunoSEQ multiplex PCR, the TCRdb table keeps only in-frame clones and is missing some. The profile shows 250,000 or so clones, 60% to 75% of them singletons. The starting material was PBMCs, obtained after 24 months of ibrutinib treatment. All receptors derive from a human donor with chronic lymphocytic leukemia. CDR3s include the opening cysteine and the closing phenylalanine or tryptophan. The D gene is left open where the match is weak. Size is stated for part of the rows, as once, few or many counts, or as a class when the clone is expanded.

d_call: -
v_call: TRBV16
j_call: TRBJ2-5
clone_size: -
cdr3_aa: CASSQFGGQETQYF
cdr3_nt: TGTGCCAGCAGCCAATTCGGCGGCCAAGAGACCCAGTACTTC

d_call: -
v_call: TRBV9
j_call: TRBJ2-7
clone_size: -
cdr3_aa: CASSVAGESYEQYF
cdr3_nt: TGTGCCAGCAGCGTAGCAGGGGAATCCTACGAGCAGTACTTC

d_call: -
v_call: TRBV29-1
j_call: TRBJ2-1
clone_size: once
cdr3_aa: CSVGGPVMYNEQFF
cdr3_nt: TGCAGTGTCGGGGGGCCAGTCATGTACAATGAGCAGTTCTTC

d_call: -
v_call: TRBV29-1
j_call: TRBJ2-5
clone_size: -
cdr3_aa: CSVERGYQETQYF
cdr3_nt: TGCAGCGTTGAGAGGGGGTACCAAGAGACCCAGTACTTC

d_call: TRBD1
v_call: TRBV2
j_call: TRBJ1-1
clone_size: -
cdr3_aa: CASSWTGVNTEAFF
cdr3_nt: TGTGCCAGCAGTTGGACAGGGGTAAACACTGAAGCTTTCTTT

d_call: -
v_call: TRBV28
j_call: TRBJ2-7
clone_size: -
cdr3_aa: CASTHHEIGWVSYEQYF
cdr3_nt: TGTGCCAGCACCCACCATGAGATAGGGTGGGTATCCTACGAGCAGTACTTC

d_call: TRBD2
v_call: TRBV28
j_call: TRBJ2-2
clone_size: -
cdr3_aa: CASRRRLATNTGELFF
cdr3_nt: TGTGCCAGCAGGAGACGACTAGCGACGAACACCGGGGAGCTGTTTTTT

d_call: -
v_call: TRBV4-2
j_call: TRBJ2-7
clone_size: -
cdr3_aa: CASSPPTGSYEQYF
cdr3_nt: TGTGCCAGCAGCCCCCCTACAGGCTCCTACGAGCAGTACTTC

d_call: -
v_call: TRBV6-5
j_call: TRBJ2-7
clone_size: -
cdr3_aa: CASSYAGRSVFEQYF
cdr3_nt: TGTGCCAGCAGTTACGCAGGCAGGTCTGTATTCGAGCAGTACTTC

d_call: -
v_call: TRBV4-2
j_call: TRBJ2-1
clone_size: -
cdr3_aa: CASSQDLVGSYNEQFF
cdr3_nt: TGTGCCAGCAGCCAAGATCTAGTTGGGTCCTACAATGAGCAGTTCTTC

d_call: -
v_call: TRBV27
j_call: TRBJ2-3
clone_size: -
cdr3_aa: CASSRKPDTQYF
cdr3_nt: TGTGCCAGCAGTCGAAAACCAGATACGCAGTATTTT

d_call: TRBD2
v_call: TRBV5-1
j_call: TRBJ2-7
clone_size: -
cdr3_aa: CASSLRLAGDLSYEQYF
cdr3_nt: TGCGCCAGCAGCTTACGACTAGCGGGAGACCTATCCTACGAGCAGTACTTC

d_call: -
v_call: TRBV4-3
j_call: TRBJ2-7
clone_size: -
cdr3_aa: CASSQDPGQSYEQYF
cdr3_nt: TGCGCCAGCAGCCAAGATCCCGGACAGTCCTACGAGCAGTACTTC

d_call: -
v_call: TRBV28
j_call: TRBJ2-5
clone_size: -
cdr3_aa: CASSSPTVHKYF
cdr3_nt: TGTGCCAGCAGTTCTCCGACAGTCCACAAGTACTTC

d_call: TRBD1
v_call: TRBV27
j_call: TRBJ2-7
clone_size: few
cdr3_aa: CASSLRTGGDYEQYF
cdr3_nt: TGTGCCAGCAGTCTCCGAACAGGGGGTGACTACGAGCAGTACTTC

d_call: TRBD2
v_call: TRBV6-5
j_call: TRBJ2-3
clone_size: -
cdr3_aa: CASSFRLAGAYTQYF
cdr3_nt: TGTGCCAGCAGTTTCCGACTAGCGGGAGCGTATACGCAGTATTTT

d_call: -
v_call: TRBV6-5
j_call: TRBJ1-5
clone_size: few
cdr3_aa: CASSQGGPQHF
cdr3_nt: TGTGCCAGCAGCCAAGGAGGGCCCCAGCATTTT

d_call: TRBD1
v_call: TRBV9
j_call: TRBJ2-3
clone_size: -
cdr3_aa: CASTRQGARITDTQYF
cdr3_nt: TGTGCCAGCACCCGACAGGGGGCAAGAATTACAGATACGCAGTATTTT

d_call: -
v_call: TRBV9
j_call: TRBJ2-7
clone_size: once
cdr3_aa: CATSRSGQGEQYF
cdr3_nt: TGTGCCACCTCCCGATCGGGGCAGGGCGAGCAGTACTTC

d_call: -
v_call: TRBV7-9
j_call: TRBJ1-5
clone_size: -
cdr3_aa: CASSFGRGSEAYQPQHF
cdr3_nt: TGTGCCAGCAGCTTCGGGAGAGGAAGCGAGGCTTATCAGCCCCAGCATTTT

d_call: -
v_call: TRBV27
j_call: TRBJ2-1
clone_size: -
cdr3_aa: CASNLGGAGPPFF
cdr3_nt: TGTGCCAGCAACCTAGGGGGGGCAGGACCTCCGTTCTTC

d_call: TRBD2
v_call: TRBV7-8
j_call: TRBJ2-1
clone_size: -
cdr3_aa: CASSQGSGLESYNEQFF
cdr3_nt: TGTGCCAGCAGCCAAGGGTCAGGACTAGAATCGTACAATGAGCAGTTCTTC

d_call: -
v_call: TRBV10-3
j_call: TRBJ1-3
clone_size: -
cdr3_aa: CAINPTGEASGNTIYF
cdr3_nt: TGTGCCATCAATCCGACAGGAGAGGCCTCTGGAAACACCATATATTTT

d_call: -
v_call: TRBV18
j_call: TRBJ2-3
clone_size: -
cdr3_aa: CASSPPISTDTQYF
cdr3_nt: TGTGCCAGCTCACCACCGATTAGCACAGATACGCAGTATTTT

d_call: TRBD2
v_call: TRBV6-6
j_call: TRBJ2-2
clone_size: -
cdr3_aa: CASRAGGGNTGELFF
cdr3_nt: TGTGCCAGCCGGGCGGGAGGAGGTAACACCGGGGAGCTGTTTTTT

d_call: -
v_call: TRBV7-2
j_call: TRBJ2-2
clone_size: few
cdr3_aa: CASSPWTNTGELFF
cdr3_nt: TGTGCCAGCAGCCCTTGGACTAACACCGGGGAGCTGTTTTTT

d_call: -
v_call: TRBV5-1
j_call: TRBJ2-7
clone_size: few
cdr3_aa: CASSPQPTYEQYF
cdr3_nt: TGCGCCAGCAGCCCCCAACCGACCTACGAGCAGTACTTC

d_call: TRBD2
v_call: TRBV28
j_call: TRBJ2-5
clone_size: -
cdr3_aa: CASTPSGEETQYF
cdr3_nt: TGTGCCAGCACCCCAAGCGGGGAAGAGACCCAGTACTTC

d_call: TRBD2
v_call: TRBV5-1
j_call: TRBJ2-1
clone_size: -
cdr3_aa: CASSLGTSTYSYNEQFF
cdr3_nt: TGCGCCAGCAGCTTGGGGACTAGCACATACTCCTACAATGAGCAGTTCTTC

d_call: -
v_call: TRBV18
j_call: TRBJ2-1
clone_size: few
cdr3_aa: CASSPRIAENNEQFF
cdr3_nt: TGTGCCAGCTCACCACGTATAGCGGAGAACAATGAGCAGTTCTTC

d_call: -
v_call: TRBV9
j_call: TRBJ1-3
clone_size: -
cdr3_aa: CASSPAGGRENTIYF
cdr3_nt: TGTGCCAGCAGCCCAGCCGGGGGGCGGGAAAACACCATATATTTT

d_call: TRBD2
v_call: TRBV5-1
j_call: TRBJ2-7
clone_size: -
cdr3_aa: CASSSPGLAAGEQYF
cdr3_nt: TGCGCCAGCAGCTCGCCGGGACTAGCGGCCGGCGAGCAGTACTTC

d_call: TRBD2
v_call: TRBV9
j_call: TRBJ2-1
clone_size: -
cdr3_aa: CASSSQTSGNYNEQFF
cdr3_nt: TGTGCCAGCAGCTCCCAGACTAGCGGAAACTACAATGAGCAGTTCTTC

d_call: TRBD1
v_call: TRBV28
j_call: TRBJ1-1
clone_size: -
cdr3_aa: CASSQRTGRTEAFF
cdr3_nt: TGTGCCAGCAGCCAAAGGACAGGGCGGACTGAAGCTTTCTTT

d_call: TRBD1
v_call: TRBV27
j_call: TRBJ2-7
clone_size: -
cdr3_aa: CASSSQGNEQYF
cdr3_nt: TGTGCCAGCAGTTCACAGGGGAACGAGCAGTACTTC

d_call: -
v_call: TRBV2
j_call: TRBJ1-5
clone_size: -
cdr3_aa: CASSEEAGVAQPQHF
cdr3_nt: TGTGCCAGCAGTGAAGAGGCAGGGGTGGCTCAGCCCCAGCATTTT

d_call: TRBD2
v_call: TRBV5-4
j_call: TRBJ2-5
clone_size: -
cdr3_aa: CASSLASSGLESAQYF
cdr3_nt: TGTGCCAGCAGCTTGGCCTCTTCGGGACTAGAGTCGGCCCAGTACTTC

d_call: -
v_call: TRBV19
j_call: TRBJ2-5
clone_size: once
cdr3_aa: CASSMGSLQETQYF
cdr3_nt: TGTGCCAGTAGTATGGGCAGTCTACAAGAGACCCAGTACTTC

d_call: -
v_call: TRBV14
j_call: TRBJ2-3
clone_size: -
cdr3_aa: CASSPLGASTDTQYF
cdr3_nt: TGTGCCAGCAGCCCCCTGGGTGCTAGCACAGATACGCAGTATTTT

d_call: -
v_call: TRBV27
j_call: TRBJ2-7
clone_size: few
cdr3_aa: CASSLSRDTTEQYF
cdr3_nt: TGTGCCAGCAGTTTATCCCGGGATACGACCGAGCAGTACTTC

d_call: -
v_call: TRBV9
j_call: TRBJ2-5
clone_size: -
cdr3_aa: CASSPGTGINPRETQYF
cdr3_nt: TGTGCCAGCAGCCCAGGGACGGGAATCAACCCCCGGGAGACCCAGTACTTC

d_call: TRBD2
v_call: TRBV7-3
j_call: TRBJ2-1
clone_size: -
cdr3_aa: CASSGGLAGNEQFF
cdr3_nt: TGTGCCAGCAGTGGGGGACTAGCGGGCAATGAGCAGTTCTTC

d_call: -
v_call: TRBV5-4
j_call: TRBJ2-6
clone_size: once
cdr3_aa: CASAGGTVYSGANVLTF
cdr3_nt: TGTGCCAGCGCCGGAGGGACAGTGTATTCTGGGGCCAACGTCCTGACTTTC

d_call: TRBD2
v_call: TRBV25-1
j_call: TRBJ2-3
clone_size: -
cdr3_aa: CASSELPGGSTDTQYF
cdr3_nt: TGTGCCAGCAGTGAATTGCCGGGGGGATCCACAGATACGCAGTATTTT

d_call: -
v_call: TRBV28
j_call: TRBJ2-3
clone_size: -
cdr3_aa: CASSFTGRGGTDTQYF
cdr3_nt: TGTGCCAGCAGTTTCACTGGGCGCGGGGGCACAGATACGCAGTATTTT

d_call: TRBD2
v_call: TRBV28
j_call: TRBJ2-7
clone_size: -
cdr3_aa: CASIAGGSGRLYF
cdr3_nt: TGTGCCAGCATCGCGGGTGGCAGCGGGAGACTGTACTTC

d_call: -
v_call: TRBV7-7
j_call: TRBJ2-2
clone_size: -
cdr3_aa: CASSPSPGTGAGELFF
cdr3_nt: TGTGCTAGCAGCCCCTCGCCAGGGACTGGGGCCGGGGAGCTGTTTTTT

d_call: TRBD2
v_call: TRBV7-9
j_call: TRBJ2-7
clone_size: -
cdr3_aa: CASSSSGIHYEQYF
cdr3_nt: TGTGCCAGCAGCTCTAGCGGGATACACTACGAGCAGTACTTC

d_call: -
v_call: TRBV4-3
j_call: TRBJ1-3
clone_size: few
cdr3_aa: CASSQDPPGANGNTIYF
cdr3_nt: TGCGCCAGCAGCCAAGACCCCCCAGGGGCTAATGGAAACACCATATATTTT

d_call: TRBD2
v_call: TRBV28
j_call: TRBJ2-7
clone_size: -
cdr3_aa: CASSYGGARYEQYF
cdr3_nt: TGTGCCAGCAGTTACGGGGGGGCGCGGTACGAGCAGTACTTC

d_call: -
v_call: TRBV13
j_call: TRBJ1-1
clone_size: -
cdr3_aa: CASSSRHDRFGTEAFF
cdr3_nt: TGTGCCAGCAGCTCCCGCCACGACAGGTTCGGGACTGAAGCTTTCTTT

d_call: -
v_call: TRBV7-9
j_call: TRBJ1-1
clone_size: once
cdr3_aa: CASSPTGLLGNTEAFF
cdr3_nt: TGTGCCAGCAGCCCTACGGGCCTCCTTGGGAACACTGAAGCTTTCTTT

d_call: -
v_call: TRBV28
j_call: TRBJ2-3
clone_size: once
cdr3_aa: CASNTQWREFTDTQYF
cdr3_nt: TGTGCCAGCAACACCCAGTGGAGAGAATTCACAGATACGCAGTATTTT

d_call: TRBD2
v_call: TRBV10-1
j_call: TRBJ2-1
clone_size: -
cdr3_aa: CASSESTGGSYNEQFF
cdr3_nt: TGCGCCAGCAGTGAGTCGACGGGGGGTTCATACAATGAGCAGTTCTTC